This T cell receptor beta chain was recorded in a study of blood T cell repertoires in COVID-19. Background on the study: From the United States, Italy and Spain came samples of acute and convalescent COVID-19. T cells, B-cell-depleted T cells, or PBMCs provided the cDNA or gDNA that served as material.

This table comes from immunoSEQ multiplex PCR, and its TCRdb copy is limited to in-frame clones, with some not included. Among about 260,000 clones, around 86% were seen once, and the ten largest hold approximately 2.1%. The sequence derives from a woman aged 50 to 60 who had recovered from COVID-19. The sequenced material came from PBMCs or T cells enriched from blood (not recorded which).

The CDR3 nucleotides read TGTGCCAGCAGCTTACAGGGGTCTTACACCGGGGAGCTGTTTTTT. Translation gives CASSLQGSYTGELFF. The V and J genes are TRBV11-3 and TRBJ2-2, with a weak D call TRBD1 (6 bases). CDR1 and CDR2 (germline): SGHNT, YENEEA. This CDR3 comprises 15 residues. Deletions cut 2 bases from V and 3 bases from J, with 10 bases between.